The entry below gives a single TCR beta chain sequence along with its context. This CDR3 is built from 14 residues. V was pared by 6 bases and J by 5 bases, with 14 bases between. Per the germline V gene, CDR1 is KGHSH and CDR2 is LQKENI. This sample is drawn from a study of shared clonotypes between healthy human individuals. TCRdb keeps only in-frame clones here, not all; method: immunoSEQ multiplex PCR. The table has roughly 2,500,000 clones, roughly 93% seen once; the top ten hold 0.36%. The sample consisted of naive CD4+ T cells from PBMCs. Subset meaning: CD45RA+ positively selected. This clonotype originated in a young man in good health. Some clones in this sample may be carry-over from other donors' samples. The genes are TRBV18 and TRBJ1-5; the D gene is possibly TRBD1 (5 bases). CDR3 bases: TGTGCCAGCTCCCAGGGCCAACGGGATCAGCCCCAGCATTTT. Amino acid sequence: CASSQGQRDQPQHF.